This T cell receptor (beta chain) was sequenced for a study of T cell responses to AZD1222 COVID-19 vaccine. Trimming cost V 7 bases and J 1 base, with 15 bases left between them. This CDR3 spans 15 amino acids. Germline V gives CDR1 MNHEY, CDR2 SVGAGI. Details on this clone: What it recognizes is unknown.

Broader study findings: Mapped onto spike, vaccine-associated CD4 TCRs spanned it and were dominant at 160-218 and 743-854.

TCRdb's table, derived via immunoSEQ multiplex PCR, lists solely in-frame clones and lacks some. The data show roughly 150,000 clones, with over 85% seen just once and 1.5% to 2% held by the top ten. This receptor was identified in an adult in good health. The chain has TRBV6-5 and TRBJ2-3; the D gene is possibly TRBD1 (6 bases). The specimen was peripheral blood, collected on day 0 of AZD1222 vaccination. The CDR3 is CASNRNRVGTDTQYF. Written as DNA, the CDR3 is TGTGCCAGCAACCGAAACAGGGTAGGCACAGATACGCAGTATTTT.